This record covers a single T cell receptor beta chain. The sample originates from a study of blood T cell repertoires in COVID-19. For the study at large: The origin of the acute and convalescent COVID-19 samples was the United States, Italy and Spain. T cells, B-cell-depleted T cells, or PBMCs provided the cDNA or gDNA that served as material.

Study processing details: Amplification of reference gene primers provided the estimated nucleated cell counts. Measured with immunoSEQ multiplex PCR; TCRdb has only the in-frame clones, and not every one. D and trimming come from the DNA, and the V and J calls and clone size come from that table. The sample shows 200,000 to 250,000 clones, approximately 81% of them seen only once. CDR1 is MDHEN, CDR2 SYDVKM, per germline. V gave up 1 base and J gave up 5 bases; unmatched junction bases: 8. The CDR3 extends over 16 amino acids. The rearrangement uses TRBV28 and TRBJ1-5; the match to TRBD1 covers 7 bases. The source material was peripheral blood. This receptor was taken from a man in his fifties or sixties who had recovered from COVID-19. CDR3 sequence reads: CASSLSGQRFDQPQHF. In DNA, the CDR3 is TGTGCCAGCAGTTTATCGGGACAGAGATTTGATCAGCCCCAGCATTTT.